Below, 6 T cell receptor beta chains from the same sample are listed, as sequenced in a study of CD8+CD57+ T cells in acquired aplastic anemia. Profiles of TCR beta VDJ and CDR3 were generated from a genomic DNA template. From the reads, TCRdb called clonotypes with MiXCR, one entry per CDR3 protein. The repertoire holds about 130,000 distinct CDR3 sequences, with around two fifths as singletons. The sequencing sample was made of sorted CD4+, CD8+, or CD8+CD57+ T cells (not recorded which) from PBMCs. Receptors originate from a human donor in good health, serving as a control.

This clonotype was found many times. The gene calls are TRBV5-5 and TRBJ2-3, with a possible D match to TRBD2 (7 bases). CDR1 is SGHKS, CDR2 YYEKEE, per germline (reference sequence). The CDR3 has 15 residues. V was pared by 0 bases and J by 5 bases, with 13 bases between. CDR3 residues: CASSLVGGLEDTQYF. The CDR3 nucleotides read TGTGCCAGCAGCTTGGTGGGGGGGCTAGAAGATACGCAGTATTTT. The variable domain in full, completed from reference TRBV5-5 and TRBJ2-3, reads DAGVTQSPTHLIKTRGQQVTLRCSPISGHKSVSWYQQVLGQGPQFIFQYYEKEERGRGNFPDRFSARQFPNYSSELNVNALLLGDSALYLCASSLVGGLEDTQYFGPGTRLTVL.

In this sample, this clonotype turned up many times. This chain connects TRBV7-9 to TRBJ1-5; TRBD1 might be the D (5 bases). V lost 1 base to trimming and J lost 3 bases, with 10 bases between them. The length of the CDR3 is 15 residues. The germline V gene encodes CDR1 SEHNR and CDR2 FQNEAQ (reference sequence). The CDR3 protein is CASSLGQSLNQPQHF. Written as DNA, the CDR3 is TGTGCCAGCAGCTTAGGACAGAGCCTCAATCAGCCCCAGCATTTT.

This chain joins TRBV14 and TRBJ2-1; TRBD2 might be the D (7 bases). The CDR3 has 17 amino acids. Germline lookup yields CDR1 SGHDN and CDR2 FVKESK. With 4 bases removed from V and 0 bases from J, the gap between germline ends came to 16 bases. CDR3 protein: CASSRGGGGSSYNEQFF. CDR3 in DNA: TGTGCCAGCAGCCGGGGGGGCGGGGGTTCCTCCTACAATGAGCAGTTCTTC.

This clonotype was detected ten times or more. The chain links TRBV24-1 to TRBJ2-1; 7 nucleotides line up with TRBD2. CDR3 size: 16 residues. V lost 3 bases, J lost 6 bases, and 10 bases stayed unmatched. Germline lookup yields CDR1 KGHDR and CDR2 SFDVKD. The DNA for the CDR3 is TGTGCCACCAGTGATCCTGCGGGGGACGGGGGCAATGAGCAGTTCTTC. Residues: CATSDPAGDGGNEQFF.

This clonotype was found many times. A read error is possible here, since a much larger clone lies one base away. The CDR3 end shows no conserved phenylalanine or tryptophan, and so a read error is likely. The chain has TRBV29-1 and TRBJ1-1, with TRBD1 as a possible D gene (6 bases). The CDR3 runs 15 residues. The V and J ends lost 6 bases and 1 base respectively, with 18 bases between them. CDR1 SQVTM and CDR2 ANQGSEA come from the germline V gene. The CDR3 DNA follows: TGCAGCGTGGCCCTAGGGGCAGGGGCGAACACTGAAGCTTTCCTT. It is translated as CSVALGAGANTEAFL.

This clonotype was counted ten times or more. The V gene is TRBV6-1, the J gene TRBJ1-1; D uncertain. Germline CDR1 is MNHNS and CDR2 is SASEGT. V lost 1 base and J lost 5, with 8 bases in between. CDR3 length: 13 amino acids. CDR3 protein: CASSEVSKTEAFF. The CDR3 DNA follows: TGTGCCAGCAGTGAAGTGAGTAAAACTGAAGCTTTCTTT.